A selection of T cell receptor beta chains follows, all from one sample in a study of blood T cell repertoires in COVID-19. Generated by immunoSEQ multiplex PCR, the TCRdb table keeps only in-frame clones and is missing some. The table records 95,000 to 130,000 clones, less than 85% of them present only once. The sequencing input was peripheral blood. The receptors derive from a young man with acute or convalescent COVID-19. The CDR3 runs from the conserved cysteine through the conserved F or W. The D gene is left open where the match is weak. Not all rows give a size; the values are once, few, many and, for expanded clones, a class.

CAWSRGNQPQHF TGTGCCTGGAGTCGGGGGAATCAGCCCCAGCATTTT - TRBJ1-5 TRBV30 -
CASSRTGDSNQPQHF TGCGCCAGCAGCCGAACAGGGGATAGCAATCAGCCCCAGCATTTT TRBD1 TRBJ1-5 TRBV4-1 -
CASSLGLTNTGELFF TGTGCCAGCAGCCTCGGGTTGACGAACACCGGGGAGCTGTTTTTT - TRBJ2-2 TRBV11-2 -
CATASREQYF TGTGCCACCGCGTCTCGGGAGCAGTACTTC - TRBJ2-7 TRBV27 -
CASSLGGTGTNTEAFF TGCGCCAGCAGCTTGGGCGGGACAGGGACGAACACTGAAGCTTTCTTT TRBD1 TRBJ1-1 TRBV5-1 many
CASSLGQGTYEQYF TGTGCCAGCAGCTTAGGACAGGGCACCTACGAGCAGTACTTC TRBD1 TRBJ2-7 TRBV7-3 -
CASSTPTPASGNTIYF TGTGCCAGCAGCACCCCGACTCCGGCCTCTGGAAACACCATATATTTT - TRBJ1-3 TRBV4-2 few
CASSPTGLPLSSGNTIYF TGTGCCAGCAGTCCGACAGGCCTCCCCCTCAGCTCTGGAAACACCATATATTTT - TRBJ1-3 TRBV27 -
CASSLASGQQGYTF TGTGCCAGCAGCTTGGCGTCGGGACAGCAGGGCTACACCTTC TRBD1 TRBJ1-2 TRBV11-2 -
CASSQQGKQFF TGCGCCAGCAGCCAACAGGGAAAGCAGTTCTTC - TRBJ2-1 TRBV4-1 -
CASSTNDRAEGYTF TGTGCCAGTAGTACCAATGACAGGGCGGAGGGCTACACCTTC TRBD1 TRBJ1-2 TRBV19 -
CASSLHRGYNNSPLHF TGTGCCAGCAGTCTCCACAGGGGGTACAATAATTCACCCCTCCACTTT TRBD1 TRBJ1-6 TRBV2 -
CASRAIQGNQPQHF TGTGCCAGTAGAGCTATTCAGGGGAACCAGCCCCAGCATTTT - TRBJ1-5 TRBV19 few
CASSVALRGLGNTIYF TGTGCCAGCAGCGTAGCCCTCAGGGGGCTTGGAAACACCATATATTTT TRBD1 TRBJ1-3 TRBV9 -
CASSLSGNEQFF TGTGCCAGCAGCTTATCAGGCAATGAGCAGTTCTTC - TRBJ2-1 TRBV7-2 -
CASSLRQGGGDTEAFF TGTGCCAGCAGTTTACGACAGGGCGGGGGGGACACTGAAGCTTTCTTT TRBD1 TRBJ1-1 TRBV28 -
CASSQSVRGNTEAFF TGTGCCAGCAGCCAGTCCGTCCGGGGAAACACTGAAGCTTTCTTT - TRBJ1-1 TRBV14 -
CASSLLGTVSYNEQFF TGCGCCAGCAGCTTACTAGGGACAGTCTCCTACAATGAGCAGTTCTTC TRBD1 TRBJ2-1 TRBV5-1 -
CAISESPSYYGYTF TGTGCCATCAGTGAGAGTCCCAGTTACTATGGCTACACCTTC - TRBJ1-2 TRBV10-3 -
CASTGPTGGRTEAFF TGTGCCAGCACGGGACCGACAGGGGGTAGAACTGAAGCTTTCTTT TRBD1 TRBJ1-1 TRBV3-1/TRBV3-2 -
CASSSDRPAYEQYF TGTGCCAGCAGCTCGGACAGACCTGCCTACGAGCAGTACTTC - TRBJ2-7 TRBV7-9 -
CASSPVQGDYQPQHF TGTGCCAGCAGCCCGGTACAGGGGGACTACCAGCCCCAGCATTTT TRBD1 TRBJ1-5 TRBV5-8 -